This passage covers 15 T cell receptor beta chains from one sample sequenced in a study of glioma-infiltrating T cells after dendritic cell vaccination. Generated by immunoSEQ multiplex PCR, the TCRdb table keeps only in-frame clones and is missing some. The sample yields tens of thousands of clones, over 75% seen once. Sequences were derived from blood, sampled before dendritic cell vaccination. Receptors were obtained from a human donor with glioblastoma.

A single count supports this clone. The CDR3 here is CASSPSGQGWGNEQFF. The CDR3 DNA reads as TGTGCCAGCTCACCATCGGGACAGGGTTGGGGGAATGAGCAGTTCTTC. The chain carries TRBV18 and TRBJ2-1, with 9 bases aligning to TRBD1. CDR3 length: 16 residues. Trimming took 2 bases from V and 7 from J; bases not matched to a gene: 9. Germline V lookup: CDR1 KGHSH, CDR2 LQKENI.

The gene calls are TRBV19 and TRBJ1-6; D gene uncertain. The CDR3 loop spans 12 amino acids. V shed 1 base and J shed 11 bases, with 6 bases lying between them. CDR1 is LNHDA and CDR2 is SQIVND in the germline V gene (reference sequence). Written as DNA, the CDR3 is TGTGCCAGTAGTATAGGTGGGCCACCCCTCCACTTT. This gives the protein CASSIGGPPLHF.

J is TRBJ1-2 and V is TRBV14, with D uncertain. This CDR3 is 13 amino acids long. Trimming left V 5 bases short and J 0 bases short, with 7 bases between. The V gene's germline CDR1 is SGHDN and CDR2 FVKESK. The CDR3 is CASSSDANYGYTF. The CDR3 nucleotides read TGTGCCAGCAGCTCAGATGCTAACTATGGCTACACCTTC.

CDR3 nucleotides: TGCACCAGCAGCCAGGACAGGGCGACCTACGAGCAGTACGTC. This codes for CTSSQDRATYEQYV. The chain employs TRBV1 and TRBJ2-7; the D call in the table, TRBD1, was not verified against the DNA. TRBV1 is assigned pseudogene status. The CDR3 is made up of 14 amino acids.

The J gene is TRBJ1-2, the V gene TRBV18, with D possibly matching TRBD1 (5 bases). The V and J ends lost 0 bases and 9 bases respectively, with 17 bases between them. The CDR3 length is 15 residues. Germline values: CDR1 KGHSH, CDR2 LQKENI. CDR3 sequence (DNA): TGTGCCAGCTCACCACCCACAGCCTCGGGGGGAAGCTACACCTTC. This codes for CASSPPTASGGSYTF.

In its sample, this clone was seen once. The V gene is TRBV27, the J gene TRBJ2-5, with 9 bases matching TRBD1. CDR3 length: 16 amino acids. V was clipped by 5 bases and J by 2 bases; unmatched bases: 9. CDR1 and CDR2 from the germline V gene are MNHEY and SMNVEV (reference sequence). CDR3 amino acids: CASSPRTGAPQETQYF. DNA of the CDR3: TGTGCCAGCAGTCCGAGGACAGGGGCACCACAAGAGACCCAGTACTTC.

The chain carries TRBV2 and TRBJ1-1, with D maybe TRBD1 (5 bases). This CDR3 comprises 13 residues. V was clipped by 7 bases and J by 6 bases, with 15 bases between them. Germline CDR1 and CDR2: SNHLY and FYNNEI. The CDR3, as DNA: TGTGCCAGCACGGGAAACGGGGGAGCTGAAGCTTTCTTT. This encodes CASTGNGGAEAFF. Drawing the rest from reference TRBV2 and TRBJ1-1, the complete variable domain is EPEVTQTPSHQVTQMGQEVILRCVPISNHLYFYWYRQILGQKVEFLVSFYNNEISEKSEIFDDQFSVERPDGSNFTLKIRSTKLEDSAMYFCASTGNGGAEAFFGQGTRLTVV.

Here the CDR3 DNA reads TGTGCCAGCAGTCCTATAGCGGGGGGGCCGGTGCTGACGCAGTATTTT. Translated, it gives CASSPIAGGPVLTQYF. The chain joins TRBV11-3 to TRBJ2-3; 11 positions agree with TRBD2. CDR3 size: 16 residues. Germline assignment: CDR1 SGHNT and CDR2 YENEEA. J gave up 9 bases and V 6 bases, and 14 bases lay outside the gene matches.

The chain links TRBV28 to TRBJ2-7, with TRBD1 as a possible D gene (5 bases). V lost 3 bases to trimming and J lost 5 bases, with 14 bases between them. Per germline, CDR1 MDHEN and CDR2 SYDVKM. The CDR3 sequence is 14 residues long. Written as DNA, the CDR3 is TGTGCCAGCAGTTTGCCTGGCAGGGCCCACGAGCAGTACTTC. Protein: CASSLPGRAHEQYF.

The rearrangement joins TRBV15 to TRBJ2-3; D call uncertain. The length of the CDR3 is 14 residues. Germline-derived CDR1 and CDR2 are LNHNV and YYDKDF (reference sequence). Trimming removed 0 bases from V and 6 bases from J, with 10 bases in between. CDR3 nucleotide sequence: TGTGCCACCAGCAGAGAGCTATATCTCGATACGCAGTATTTT. The encoded protein is CATSRELYLDTQYF.

V and J are TRBV5-5 and TRBJ1-5; D ambiguous. Deletions cut 2 bases from V and 3 bases from J, with 3 bases between. The CDR3 runs 12 residues. From germline, CDR1 is SGHKS and CDR2 YYEKEE (reference sequence). The CDR3 region is CASSLYNQPQHF. The CDR3 nucleotides are TGTGCCAGCAGCTTATACAATCAGCCCCAGCATTTT.

This chain joins TRBV14 and TRBJ1-1; 7 bases are a match to TRBD1. The CDR3 has 17 amino acids. Trimming cost V 6 bases and J 1 base; bases outside gene matches: 14. CDR1 is SGHDN, CDR2 FVKESK, per germline. The CDR3 sequence: CASSLDRYRGGNTEAFF. The CDR3 nucleotides read TGTGCCAGCAGTCTTGACAGATACAGGGGAGGGAACACTGAAGCTTTCTTT.

V usage is TRBV11-2 and J usage is TRBJ2-5, with 9 nucleotides matching TRBD1. Trimming removed 1 base from V and 5 bases from J; junction bases left unmatched: 8. In germline, CDR1 is SGHAT, CDR2 FQNNGV. The CDR3 covers 16 residues. CDR3 sequence reads: CASSLGGTGWGETQYF. CDR3 nucleotides: TGTGCCAGCAGCTTAGGAGGGACAGGGTGGGGGGAGACCCAGTACTTC.

The V gene is TRBV6-6, the J gene TRBJ2-5; TRBD1 matches at 7 bases. Trimming took 5 bases from V and 1 from J; bases not matched to a gene: 7. The V gene's germline CDR1 is MNHNY and CDR2 SVGAGI (reference sequence). CDR3 length: 15 residues. This chain's CDR3 is CASSRLAGGQETQYF. The CDR3 coding sequence is TGTGCCAGCAGTCGTCTAGCAGGGGGCCAAGAGACCCAGTACTTC.

The J gene is TRBJ2-5, the V gene TRBV30; D perhaps matches TRBD1 (6 bases). Looked up from germline, CDR1 is GTSNPN and CDR2 is SVGIG (reference sequence). Deletions cut 2 bases from V and 5 bases from J, with 9 bases between. This CDR3 comprises 12 residues. As DNA, the CDR3 is TGTGCCTGGAGTCCAGGGGCCGAGACCCAGTACTTC. It codes for CAWSPGAETQYF.